Listed here are 18 T cell receptor beta chains from one sample, sequenced in a study of blood T cell repertoires in COVID-19 (dated by TCRdb to the early 2020s). Library method: the immunoSEQ multiplex PCR assay. TCRdb re-hosts the immuneACCESS table, in-frame sequences only. Its copies lack some clones; in the studies checked, an unresolved V gene accounts for under half of them, and the cause for the rest is not known. The sample data list approximately 98,000 clones, and around 83% of these were observed just once. The biggest ten clones account for about 4% of the sample. The specimen sequenced was peripheral blood. Receptors originate from a woman between 70 and 85 years old with acute or convalescent COVID-19.

V and J are TRBV3-1 (or the pseudogene TRBV3-2) and TRBJ2-2; tentative D call: TRBD2 (5 bases). Germline-derived CDR1 and CDR2 are LGHDT and YNNKEL (reference sequence). CDR3 length equals 14 residues. V was clipped by 2 bases and J by 3 bases, with 7 bases between them. CDR3 region: CASSQYGDTGELFF. CDR3 DNA: TGTGCCAGCAGCCAATACGGGGACACCGGGGAGCTGTTTTTT.

CDR3 in amino acids: CASRRGGSAGELFF. CDR3 bases: TGTGCCAGCCGACGGGGGGGAAGTGCCGGGGAGCTGTTTTTT. The gene calls are TRBV6-5 and TRBJ2-2, with 8 bases matching TRBD2. Germline lookup yields CDR1 MNHEY and CDR2 SVGAGI. The CDR3 contains 14 residues. J gave up 6 bases and V 8 bases, and 8 bases lay outside the gene matches.

The chain couples TRBV28 to TRBJ1-5, with D tentatively TRBD1 (6 bases). This CDR3 is built from 12 residues. The ends were cut back, 5 bases at V and 9 bases at J, with 11 bases in the middle. CDR1 is MDHEN and CDR2 is SYDVKM in the germline V gene. DNA for the CDR3: TGTGCCAGCAGTGTACGAGGGGGGCCCCAGCATTTT. Its protein is CASSVRGGPQHF.

There are a few counts of this clone. V gene TRBV30 combines with J gene TRBJ2-1, with no clear D. V shed 5 bases and J shed 9 bases, with 14 bases lying between them. Germline V CDR1 and CDR2: GTSNPN, SVGIG (reference sequence). The CDR3 runs to 12 residues. CDR3 region: CAWGKNSPEQFF. The DNA for the CDR3 is TGTGCCTGGGGTAAGAACAGTCCTGAGCAGTTCTTC.

This rearrangement joins TRBV5-6 to TRBJ2-7; 9 bases are shared with TRBD1. The length of the CDR3 is 14 residues. Germline V gene lookup returns CDR1 SGHDT and CDR2 YYEEEE. V lost 4 bases to trimming and J lost 5 bases; unmatched junction nucleotides: 7. CDR3 region: CASSVGTGRHEQYF. The CDR3 DNA sequence: TGTGCCAGCAGCGTTGGGACAGGGCGGCACGAGCAGTACTTC.

The rearrangement uses TRBV30 and TRBJ1-3; no clear D gene. Trimming took 4 bases from V and 0 from J, leaving 10 bases between them. The CDR3 consists of 14 residues. Germline CDR1 and CDR2: GTSNPN and SVGIG (reference sequence). The CDR3 DNA follows: TGTGCCTGGAATGCCAGGTCCTCTGGAAACACCATATATTTT. Amino acid sequence: CAWNARSSGNTIYF.

The gene calls are TRBV6-6 and TRBJ1-2, with D maybe TRBD1 (6 bases). V gave up 5 bases and J gave up 3 bases, with 10 bases separating them. The germline gives CDR1 MNHNY, CDR2 SVGAGI (reference sequence). The CDR3 has 13 amino acids. In DNA, the CDR3 is TGTGCCAGCAGTCGGACAGCCGACTATGGCTACACCTTC. This sequence encodes CASSRTADYGYTF.

This chain joins TRBV7-9 and TRBJ1-6; possible D gene TRBD1, 5 bases. The V and J ends lost 0 bases and 5 bases respectively, with 5 bases between them. The CDR3 contains 14 residues. The germline gives CDR1 SEHNR, CDR2 FQNEAQ (reference sequence). CDR3 residues: CASSLAGDNSPLHF. DNA of the CDR3: TGTGCCAGCAGCTTAGCAGGGGATAATTCACCCCTCCACTTT. Combining the CDR3 with reference TRBV7-9 and TRBJ1-6 gives the whole variable domain DTGVSQNPRHKITKRGQNVTFRCDPISEHNRLYWYRQTLGQGPEFLTYFQNEAQLEKSRLLSDRFSAERPKGSFSTLEIQRTEQGDSAMYLCASSLAGDNSPLHFGNGTRLTVT.

The CDR3 DNA is TGTGCCAGCGCAAAAGGGAGAACTGGAAACACCATATATTTT. It translates to CASAKGRTGNTIYF. The chain joins TRBV6-5 to TRBJ1-3, with D unclear. The ends were cut back, 8 bases at V and 2 bases at J, with 13 bases in the middle. CDR3 size: 14 residues. CDR1 and CDR2 from the germline V gene are MNHEY and SVGAGI.

The chain couples TRBV5-6 to TRBJ2-3, with unresolved D. The germline V gene has CDR1 SGHDT and CDR2 YYEEEE. The ends were cut back, 0 bases at V and 0 bases at J, with 8 bases in the middle. This CDR3 is built from 15 residues. CDR3 coding DNA: TGTGCCAGCAGCTTGGAACAGACAAGCACAGATACGCAGTATTTT. This sequence encodes CASSLEQTSTDTQYF. Filled out from reference TRBV5-6 and TRBJ2-3, the complete variable domain reads DAGVTQSPTHLIKTRGQQVTLRCSPKSGHDTVSWYQQALGQGPQFIFQYYEEEERQRGNFPDRFSGHQFPNYSSELNVNALLLGDSALYLCASSLEQTSTDTQYFGPGTRLTVL.

The V call is TRBV10-1, the J call TRBJ2-7, with TRBD2 as a possible D gene (7 bases). The CDR3 extends over 16 amino acids. The germline V gene encodes CDR1 WNHNN and CDR2 SYGVQD (reference sequence). V lost 7 bases to trimming and J lost 3 bases, with 22 bases between them. For the CDR3, the DNA is TGCGCCAGCATAAAGAGACGGGGGGAGGGGGACTACGAGCAGTACTTC. This translates into CASIKRRGEGDYEQYF.

This chain uses TRBV28 with TRBJ1-5, with 7 positions matching TRBD1. V gave up 1 base and J gave up 6 bases; unmatched junction bases: 6. This CDR3 region has 15 residues. Germline CDR1 MDHEN, CDR2 SYDVKM. The CDR3 bases are TGTGCCAGCAGTTTATCCCGACAGGGAAGTCAGCCCCAGCATTTT. Protein: CASSLSRQGSQPQHF.

The chain carries TRBV7-8 and TRBJ1-6; D may be TRBD1 (6 bases). With 1 base removed from V and 10 bases from J, the gap between germline ends came to 14 bases. Germline CDR1 reads SGHVS; CDR2 reads FQNEAQ. This CDR3 has 15 amino acids. The CDR3 is CASSLGKGGPSPLHF. The CDR3 nucleotides read TGTGCCAGCAGCTTAGGAAAGGGGGGGCCGTCACCCCTCCACTTT.

The rearrangement uses TRBV6-2 or TRBV6-3 and TRBJ2-7; 14 positions agree with TRBD2. CDR3 length: 16 residues. The V gene's germline CDR1 is MNHEY and CDR2 SVGEGT. V lost 0 bases and J lost 2; bases outside the gene matches: 0. CDR3 DNA sequence: TGTGCCAGCAGTTACTCGACTAGCGGGGGGGCCTACGAGCAGTACGTC. This translates into CASSYSTSGGAYEQYV.

This clone was counted only a few times. The V gene is TRBV7-9, the J gene TRBJ1-2; D is ambiguous. Deletions cut 9 bases from V and 0 bases from J, with 17 bases between. Germline-derived CDR1 and CDR2 are SEHNR and FQNEAQ (reference sequence). The CDR3 runs 15 residues. The CDR3 spells CASSSGNTANYGYTF. CDR3 in DNA: TGTGCCAGTTCGAGCGGAAACACGGCTAACTATGGCTACACCTTC.

This chain joins TRBV5-1 and TRBJ1-1, with TRBD1 matching over 8 bases. Germline V gene data show CDR1 as SGHRS and CDR2 as YFSETQ. The CDR3 runs 15 residues. V lost 0 bases to trimming and J lost 7 bases; unmatched junction nucleotides: 8. CDR3 DNA: TGCGCCAGCAGCTTGGAGCAGGCAGGACAGGGTGAAGCTTTCTTT. Protein product: CASSLEQAGQGEAFF.

This clone was seen a single time. The V and J genes are TRBV24-1 and TRBJ2-3; 7 positions agree with TRBD2. This CDR3 has 15 residues. Germline V gene lookup returns CDR1 KGHDR and CDR2 SFDVKD. V gave up 1 base and J gave up 4 bases; unmatched junction bases: 4. CDR3 protein: CATSDFYGLADTQYF. The DNA for the CDR3 is TGTGCCACCAGTGATTTCTACGGACTAGCAGATACGCAGTATTTT.

This clone has a handful of counts. The CDR3 DNA reads as TGTGCCAGCAGCCTCCTTTTAGGGGGCTCCAGCATTGGCTATGGCTACACCTTC. It specifies CASSLLLGGSSIGYGYTF. The rearrangement uses TRBV3-1 (or the pseudogene TRBV3-2) and TRBJ1-2, with TRBD1 matching over 7 bases. V shed 4 bases, J shed 4 bases, and the junction held 18 bases outside the gene matches. The CDR3 length is 18 residues. Germline V lookup: CDR1 LGHDT, CDR2 YNNKEL (reference sequence).